Included here is one T cell receptor (beta chain) sequence, with context. The antigen it binds to is not known. No base quality information exists; no much larger clone differs at one position. The library came from the immunoSEQ multiplex PCR assay. For the multiplex PCR, a mixture combining 60 forward primers for TCR Vbeta segments and 13 reverse primers for TCR Jbeta segments was used. The CDR3 region of rearranged TCR beta genes was amplified from genomic DNA with a multiplex PCR assay. On the Illumina HiSeq System, the amplified TCR beta libraries were sequenced as 87-base-pair reads. As for how the authors treated the data: In a later analysis, tens of millions of unique TCR beta chains were counted across the 650 to 750 repertoires, and around 11 million of these chains were shared by at least two donors. Raw reads were error-corrected and collapsed into unique sequences with a nearest-neighbor algorithm that merged closely related sequences to remove PCR and sequencing errors. CDR3 sequences were aligned to IMGT reference sequences to assign V, D and J gene segments. For a sequence to be retained, a match of at least six nucleotides to both a V gene segment and a J gene segment was required. Rearrangements were classified as productive when the CDR3 lacked stop codons and remained in frame with V and J, and all other rearrangements were classified as non-productive. CDR3 was defined by IMGT convention, running from the second conserved V-encoded cysteine to the conserved J-encoded phenylalanine. The earlier analysis of about 570 of the donors excluded any sequence lacking an unambiguous match to a single V gene segment. In an earlier analysis of about 590 of the donors, a V segment was called functional when productive rearrangements were above 56.7%, and segregating when the standard deviation between donors exceeded 5%. A statistical classification framework was built to diagnose cytomegalovirus status from the catalog of TCR beta chain sequences. V and J gene assignment, in a later analysis, came from comparing TCR nucleotide sequences with IMGT/GENE-DB human TR gene sequences. In a later analysis, CDR3 sequences and most-parsimonious VDJ recombination scenarios were assigned using the TCRdist pipeline. In a later analysis, each TCR beta chain was defined by its CDR3 amino acid sequence together with its V-gene family, and reads lacking a unique V-gene family were excluded. To address suspected cross-contamination and a sequencing artifact, a later analysis removed 592 highly shared, low-generation-probability nucleotide sequences. In a later analysis, a clonal expansion index was calculated for each public chain from normalized within-repertoire ranks of inferred template counts. In a later analysis, generation probabilities were computed using a VDJ recombination model fitted to out-of-frame rearrangements, and the results were checked against IGoR. A later analysis scored TCR-TCR, TCR-HLA and TCR-CMV co-occurrence with hypergeometric tests, applying a repertoire-size bias correction to TCR pairs. To estimate false discovery rates, a later analysis permuted the HLA or CMV assignments 20 times. In a later analysis, co-occurring TCRs were grouped with DBSCAN, and TCRdist sequence similarity was added when clustering was performed within HLA-allele-positive subsets. Repertoires with fewer than 30,000 or more than 120,000 public chains, plus five repertoires with anomalous nucleotide sharing, were excluded from co-occurrence clustering. Entries here come from immuneACCESS through TCRdb and include only in-frame sequences with V and J called. Some clones fail to appear in such tables; in the studies checked, an unresolved V gene covers under half of the shortfall, and the cause of the remainder is unknown. The V and J calls and clone size are taken from that table; D and trimming were inferred from the DNA. In this sample the table shows about 140,000 clones, 76% of which occur a single time. Around 1.7% of the sample lies in the top ten.

The data belong to a study of cytomegalovirus exposure and HLA in healthy donors (dated by TCRdb to 2017 to 2019). Study-wide context: An earlier analysis of roughly 630 of the donors reported 250 to 300 Gb of sequence data and roughly 110 million unique TCR beta sequences from 150 million to 200 million T cells. Alongside the repertoire data, information on donor age, sex, ethnicity and CMV serostatus was compiled. A later genetic analysis took genome-wide SNP genotypes for about three fifths of the 666 donors and used that subset as a discovery cohort. Of the approximately 400 genotyped donors, 75% to 85% were placed in the genetic ancestry cluster associated with self-reported Caucasian donors. Using immunosequencing, the study profiled T cell repertoires from 640 or so subjects and related those repertoires to cytomegalovirus serostatus. Both class I and class II loci were covered by HLA typing, at four-digit resolution. The later analysis used no new phenotypic data to find candidate immune exposures, relying instead on TCR beta sequences and their occurrence across donors. On average, about 200,000 unique TCR beta nucleotide sequences were sequenced per donor among fewer than 500 genotyped donors of the cohort, with roughly 18% of those sequences being non-productive. Every discovery cohort repertoire had been produced on one sequencing platform. To predict cytomegalovirus infection status, the study brought together high-throughput TCR immunosequencing, statistical association of individual TCRs with disease status, and machine learning. Four to six DR-DQ haplotypes were handled as single units for association and clustering, since linkage in the cohort was strong. Approximately 300 gigabases of sequencing data and tens of millions of unique TCR sequences were included in an early release covering roughly 700 HLA-typed donors. The study aimed to test whether cataloging public T cell receptors could reveal signatures of past pathogen exposure. A later analysis re-examined previously published TCR beta repertoires from about 670 donors and added high-resolution HLA genotyping to investigate patterns of TCR occurrence. Typing coverage varied by locus: roughly 620-640 donors for A, B, C, DRB1 and DQB1; around 560 for DQA1; approximately 610 for DPA1; fewer than 480 for DPB1. A separate validation cohort of 100 to 150 different subjects was used in addition to the approximately 670-subject first cohort. An earlier analysis of some 600 of the donors applied high-throughput TCR beta sequencing to assess whether each TCR beta V gene segment acted as functional or pseudogenic.

Overall results and qualifications from the work: An earlier analysis of roughly 570 of the donors showed that most TCR beta V segments appeared in productive rearrangements either about 87% or about 30% of the time, which broadly matched IMGT annotations. Because counts were too low, roughly 18 rarely observed V segments, including chromosome 9 orphons, were left out of the earlier analysis of about 500 of the donors. In a later analysis, TCR association rates were found to vary across HLA loci, with the most associated TCRs seen for DRB1 alleles and the fewest for HLA-C alleles. The authors suggested that the approach could potentially be generalized to other disease states and immunological phenotypes. For the cohort, immune exposure information was limited to CMV serostatus. Correlated functional status among segregating V segments might reflect linkage disequilibrium, but an unknown experimental factor could not be ruled out. Only TCR beta chains were sequenced in this cohort, and the absence of alpha or paired-chain data limited detectable features. In vitro tests confirmed that a few of the cytomegalovirus-associated TCR beta chains recognize cytomegalovirus antigens. In the study, some 160 TCR beta chains were listed as associated with cytomegalovirus. At a false discovery rate of 0.05, a later analysis linked about 17,000 TCR beta sequences to specific HLA alleles. The classifier was reported to diagnose cytomegalovirus status with high specificity and sensitivity in both the original and validation cohorts. Strong co-occurrence of HLA alleles, especially DR and DQ, made assigning TCR associations to individual alleles difficult. In a later analysis, HLA-associated TCR beta chains showed more clonal expansion and lower generation probabilities than non-associated chains that were equally common. A cluster of highly shared sequence variants was judged likely to be a technical artifact of the sequencing pipeline. The presence/absence analyses assumed that sequencing depth was roughly uniform across donors, and that assumption may not be true. Because HLA typing was unavailable for some donors at each locus, only the typed subset was used in association tests. Some IMGT-functional V segments, including TRBV6-2 and TRBV6-3, could not be told apart with the 87-base-pair reads, so those segments were excluded. According to a later genetic analysis, donors in an Asian-associated ancestry cluster had fewer N-insertions in productive TCRs than the approximately 700-donor mean. A further reported finding was that TCR beta sequences accurately predicted the HLA-A and HLA-B alleles for most subjects in the first cohort. In a later genetic analysis, a missense DCLRE1C variant was associated with V-gene and J-gene trimming of TCR beta chains, and the association was replicated in an independent cohort. While some public TCRs were present in many individuals, most TCR sequences turned up only very rarely across donors. Several of the top co-occurrence clusters appeared to be linked to parvovirus B19, influenza, CMV and Epstein-Barr virus, according to a later analysis. In a later analysis, most CMV-associated TCR beta chains were found to appear HLA-restricted, with HLA associations seemingly driven largely by CMV exposure.

The germline V gene yields MNHEY for CDR1 and SVGAGI for CDR2. The CDR3 covers 14 residues, taking in both the cysteine and the phenylalanine. Solely the CDR3 DNA is kept, with 42 bases framed from the first base. Trimming leaves V shorter by 7 bases and J shorter by 8 bases, with the junction holding 10 bases beyond the gene matches. The cohort comprised more than 550 healthy bone marrow donors. All cohort members were sampled while nominally healthy, although unrecorded immune exposures were likely present. The donor tested CMV seronegative and was one of the 352 seronegative cohort members. Each donor provided a peripheral blood sample, and peripheral blood mononuclear cells were used for TCR beta sequencing. Genomic DNA extraction from the blood cell samples was performed with the Qiagen DNeasy Blood Extraction Kit.

This TCR came from a woman aged 40 to 55 in good health and CMV-seronegative. The chain uses TRBV6-5 and TRBJ2-1, and TRBD1 matches 8 of the central bases. The sequenced material came from PBMCs. The CDR3 protein: CASIKADRGYEQFF. The bases read TGTGCCAGCATTAAGGCTGACAGGGGCTATGAGCAGTTCTTC.